This T cell receptor (beta chain) was recovered during a study of T cell clonotyping in hematopoietic cell transplantation (dated by TCRdb to about 2021). In terms of the full investigation: Recipient samples taken before transplant were collected after cytoreduction. Recruitment of patients was conducted between late 2015 and January 2017, and follow-up was continued until late 2020 or death. A total of more than 110 blood samples were gathered in the study from 35 to 45 consecutive transplant recipients along with their related donors.

What the work shows at the level of the full study, not this receptor alone: The sample size was limited, and CD4 and CD8 repertoire contributions could not be separated because cells were not sorted. Recipient TCR diversity fell after transplant, with pathologically expanded clonotypes rising progressively from day 30 to day 180. Overlap with donor repertoires was found for only a small fraction of recipient repertoires, with over 97% found to appear de novo at the given depth. Broader posttransplant TCR repertoire diversity was predicted by donor and pretransplant recipient Inverse Simpson Index values.

TCR beta CDR3 regions were amplified from genomic DNA with the immunoSEQ assay, a bias-controlled multiplex PCR using V- and J-specific primers. A second PCR step added a proprietary barcode and Illumina adapter sequences to the CDR3 amplicons. An Illumina MiSeq instrument was used for sequencing of the CDR3 libraries. Per the source publication's procedure: immunoSEQ Analyzer 3.0 was used for export and quality control, with R Bioconductor and Immunarch used for downstream analyses. Repertoire metrics were calculated using only productive rearrangements within the normalized downsampled data set. Pathologically expanded clonotypes were defined as those larger than 5 templates in the normalized cohort. The Inverse Simpson Index was used to measure repertoire diversity. To capture all clonotypes, the CMV-specificity analyses were run on the non-normalized data set. This is the immuneACCESS table as TCRdb keeps it, with only in-frame sequences that have V and J called. A part of the clones is gone; compared with another copy, unresolved V genes explain less than half, and the rest is unexplained. The V and J calls and clone size come from that table; D and trimming were worked out from the DNA. The sample includes 75,000 to 95,000 clones, with about 95% observed a single time. The biggest ten clones account for around 1.5% of the sample.

Remarks on this clone: Its antigen has not been determined. It has no much larger one-base neighbor in the sample; base qualities were not kept.

CDR3 length: 15 amino acids, cysteine to phenylalanine. The CDR3 DNA has 45 bases and is translated from base 1. From V the trimming removes 4 bases and from J it removes 4 bases, while the gene matches leave 7 bases of the junction unaccounted for. Taken from the germline V gene, the CDR1 and CDR2 loops are SNHLY and FYNNEI. The label giving this sample's time point can be read as: recipient sample about 28 days before transplant, after cytoreduction. Blood from recipients was drawn roughly 28 days before transplant, then again at days 30, 100 and 180 after transplant. Using Nuclei Lysis Solution, genomic DNA was extracted from unfractionated peripheral blood mononuclear cells that were either fresh or cryopreserved.

The sample here was peripheral blood mononuclear cells, taken before stem cell transplant. This clonotype was sampled from a woman in her forties or fifties with acute myeloid leukemia. Some clones in this sample may be carry-over from other donors' samples. This chain joins TRBV2 to TRBJ1-2; the junction holds 9 bases that match TRBD1. The CDR3 region reads CASSGPGQGGYGYTF. The DNA sequence is as follows: TGTGCCAGCAGTGGGCCGGGACAGGGAGGCTATGGCTACACCTTC.